By share, the clone carrying this TCR beta chain ranks as medium-sized. TCRdb independently ran MiXCR on the RT-PCR reads; one entry per CDR3 protein. The table records under 2,500 distinct CDR3 sequences, about 8% of them present only once. This sample was included in a study of patients and donors after allogeneic stem cell transplantation. CDR1 and CDR2 (germline): SGHTA, FQGNSA. Trimming left V 4 bases short and J 12 bases short, with 13 bases between. This CDR3 has 12 amino acids. The specimen was blood, either unsorted or a sorted T cell fraction (not recorded which). The sequence was obtained from a human donor who was either an allogeneic HSCT recipient or a stem cell or donor lymphocyte infusion donor (not recorded which). It is not recorded whose cells these are; they may come from a transplant donor. This rearrangement joins TRBV7-2 to TRBJ2-1; D gene ambiguous. The CDR3 loop reads CASSYLETRQFF. For the CDR3, the DNA is TGTGCCAGCAGCTACCTTGAGACCCGGCAGTTCTTC.